Below, one TCR beta chain is given with its context. This record belongs to a study of blood T cell repertoires in COVID-19. Losses at the gene ends were 5 bases for V and 2 bases for J; bases not matched to a gene: 8. Germline assignment: CDR1 SEHNR and CDR2 FQNEAQ (reference sequence). The length of the CDR3 is 16 residues. Source study methods: Reference gene primer amplification in the assay estimated nucleated cell counts. Profiled with immunoSEQ multiplex PCR; TCRdb holds only in-frame clones, not every one. V, J and clone size are taken as reported in that table, and D and trimming were inferred from the DNA itself. The repertoire has around 140,000 clones, roughly four fifths of them found once; the top ten carry roughly 1.4%.

The sample taken for sequencing was peripheral blood. The receptor was derived from a human donor in a cohort sampled during active COVID-19. The rearrangement uses TRBV7-9 and TRBJ2-2; 7 bases align to TRBD1. The chain's CDR3 is CASSARDSDNTGELFF. The CDR3 DNA follows: TGTGCCAGCAGCGCCCGGGACAGCGACAACACCGGGGAGCTGTTTTTT. Variable domain in full (rest from reference TRBV7-9 and TRBJ2-2): DTGVSQNPRHKITKRGQNVTFRCDPISEHNRLYWYRQTLGQGPEFLTYFQNEAQLEKSRLLSDRFSAERPKGSFSTLEIQRTEQGDSAMYLCASSARDSDNTGELFFGEGSRLTVL.